This T cell receptor beta chain appears in the sequencing data of a study of blood T cell repertoires in COVID-19. The data were produced by immunoSEQ multiplex PCR, yet TCRdb's version contains in-frame clones alone and is incomplete. The table shows about 190,000 clones, with 80% to 85% occurring only once. CDR3 length equals 19 residues. The V and J ends lost 1 base and 4 bases, in that order; junction bases with no gene match: 8. The germline gives CDR1 SGHTA, CDR2 FQGNSA. The source material was PBMCs or T cells enriched from blood (not recorded which). The source is a woman aged 25 to 39 who had been exposed to COVID-19. The rearrangement uses TRBV7-2 and TRBJ2-3; TRBD2 aligns across 16 bases. The CDR3 region has the DNA TGTGCCAGCAGCTTAGTTGGGACTAGCGGGGGGGCCGGCTCAGATACGCAGTATTTT. This translates into CASSLVGTSGGAGSDTQYF.